These 2 T cell receptor beta chains were sequenced from one sample in a study of technical replicates of blood from several donors. Here immunoSEQ multiplex PCR was the method, and the copy in TCRdb shows in-frame clones only, minus some. The repertoire includes roughly 72,000 clones, 85% to 95% of them detected once, and about 0.37% sits in the top ten. Source material: T cells isolated from PBMCs. The receptor source for this set is a human donor in good health.

The gene calls are TRBV30 and TRBJ1-2; D unresolved. The V end was cut by 1 base, the J end by 6 bases, with 15 bases between. The length of the CDR3 is 14 residues. The germline V gene has CDR1 GTSNPN and CDR2 SVGIG (reference sequence). CDR3: CAWSGRSSVDGYTF. The CDR3 DNA sequence: TGTGCCTGGAGTGGGAGGAGTTCGGTGGATGGCTACACCTTC.

The chain carries TRBV28 and TRBJ2-1; TRBD2 might be the D (6 bases). V was clipped by 3 bases and J by 4 bases, with 10 bases between them. Germline V gene sequence: CDR1 MDHEN, CDR2 SYDVKM. The CDR3 consists of 14 residues. The CDR3 DNA reads as TGTGCCAGCAGTTTCGGGACTTCGTACAATGAGCAGTTCTTC. Translated: CASSFGTSYNEQFF.